A selection of T cell receptor beta chains follows, all from one sample in a study of cytomegalovirus exposure and HLA in healthy donors. Sequencing was performed with immunoSEQ multiplex PCR; in TCRdb, only in-frame clones are kept and a portion is missing. This table has hundreds of thousands of clones, 60% to 80% appearing once. Source material: PBMCs. The receptors were gathered from a young man in good health and CMV-seronegative. The CDR3 runs from the conserved cysteine through the conserved F or W.

TRBJ1-1	TRBV30	CAWSQDTEAFF
TRBJ1-2	TRBV7-9	CASSYSTGNYGYTF
TRBJ1-1	TRBV27	CASSLLWSAEAFF
TRBJ1-2	TRBV4-1	CASSQEYADNYGYTF
TRBJ2-3	TRBV7-8	CASSSGLAGGLSTDTQYF
TRBJ2-1	TRBV15	CATSRGESSYNEQFF
TRBJ1-1	TRBV7-3	CASSQVQGSEAFF
TRBJ2-2	TRBV27	CASSLRGAANTGELFF
TRBJ1-2	TRBV10-3	CAITREGRGTYGYTF
TRBJ2-7	TRBV30	CAWSVRSNRGRRSYEQYF
TRBJ2-2	TRBV19	CAASREGTNTGELFF
TRBJ1-1	TRBV4-3	CASSLSQGMNTEAFF
TRBJ1-4	TRBV19	CASATAYNEKLFF
TRBJ1-1	TRBV7-9	CASSSGGVGLNTEAFF
TRBJ2-1	TRBV9	CASSVGTSGVLDEQFF
TRBJ2-7	TRBV30	CAWSVRWGVAGGPYEQYF
TRBJ2-2	TRBV7-2	CASSLEASVNTGELFF
TRBJ2-3	TRBV30	CAWTLAGGGDTQYF
TRBJ2-7	TRBV7-6	CASSLGTGTPYEQYF
TRBJ2-3	TRBV5-1	CASSSGQSDTQYF
TRBJ2-7	TRBV29-1	CSATGGQNYEQYF
TRBJ2-7	TRBV9	CANSEQSFGEQYF
TRBJ2-6	TRBV2	CASGRQGTAGANVLTF
TRBJ2-5	TRBV13	CASSLEAELQETQYF
TRBJ2-2	TRBV30	CAWSDLARELFF
TRBJ2-7	TRBV7-9	CASSRTGEAYEQYF
TRBJ1-1	TRBV30	CAWSPDRGVNTEAFF
TRBJ1-1	TRBV30	CAWMVGQTLNTEAFF
TRBJ1-4	TRBV2	CASTRTGTGEKLFF
TRBJ2-7	TRBV5-8	CASSSPGGAYSYEQYF
TRBJ2-7	TRBV7-9	CASSFPWRATSGNPYEQYF
TRBJ1-5	TRBV5-1	CASSLGQGSNQPQHF
TRBJ2-5	TRBV4-2	CASSPGRGGARIQETQYF
TRBJ2-1	TRBV7-8	CASRPPGLAGGEEQFF
TRBJ2-7	TRBV21-1	CASSKRDIRDSYEQYF
TRBJ2-1	TRBV21-1	CASSKGRGLAAPSCEQFF
TRBJ1-2	TRBV9	CASSSSLGSWGYTF
TRBJ2-3	TRBV2	CVSSGGVDTQYF
TRBJ2-7	TRBV7-8	CASSTGTSGYEQYF
TRBJ2-5	TRBV5-4	CASSRGQGTLQGETQYF
TRBJ1-4	TRBV15	CATSRWKGKSDEKLFF
TRBJ1-4	TRBV19	CASSISEDEKLFF
TRBJ2-3	TRBV28	CASSSPTPLDTQYF
TRBJ1-2	TRBV7-3	CASSLRSWGTLFRQADWNYGYTF
TRBJ2-7	TRBV2	CASSYGTQTYEQYF
TRBJ1-5	TRBV19	CASSKGQGPVMAQHF
TRBJ1-1	TRBV19	CASSIIQGSSTEAFF